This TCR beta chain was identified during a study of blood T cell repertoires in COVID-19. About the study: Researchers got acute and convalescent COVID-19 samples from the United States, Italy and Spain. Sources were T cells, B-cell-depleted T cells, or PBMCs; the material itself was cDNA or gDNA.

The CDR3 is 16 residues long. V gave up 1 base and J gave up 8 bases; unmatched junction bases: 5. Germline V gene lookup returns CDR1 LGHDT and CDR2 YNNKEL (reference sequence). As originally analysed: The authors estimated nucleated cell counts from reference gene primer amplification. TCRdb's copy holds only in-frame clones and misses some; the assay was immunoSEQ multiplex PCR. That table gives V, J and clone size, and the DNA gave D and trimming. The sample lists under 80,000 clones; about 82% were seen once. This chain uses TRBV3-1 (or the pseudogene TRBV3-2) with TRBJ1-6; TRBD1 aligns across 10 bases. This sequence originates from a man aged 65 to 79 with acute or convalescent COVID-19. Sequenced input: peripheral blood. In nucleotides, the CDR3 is TGTGCCAGCAGCCAAGCCCCGGGACAGGGGTATTCACCCCTCCACTTT. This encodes CASSQAPGQGYSPLHF.